The clone carrying this TCR beta chain was found a few times. TCRdb re-called the 5' RACE reads with MiXCR, one entry per CDR3 protein. Altogether about 360,000 distinct CDR3 sequences are present, around 20% being singletons, with the ten largest covering under 15%. The record originates from a study of CD8 T cells in ankylosing spondylitis. The CDR3 extends over 16 amino acids. With V trimmed by 0 bases and J by 2 bases, 4 bases remained unmatched. Germline V gives CDR1 LGHDT, CDR2 YNNKEL (reference sequence). The chain links TRBV3-1 to TRBJ2-3, with 8 bases aligning to TRBD2. Sequenced material: blood, either unsorted or a sorted T cell fraction (not recorded which). The sequence was obtained from a male donor with ankylosing spondylitis or in good health (not recorded which). The chain's CDR3 is CASSQDRLANTDTQYF. The CDR3 bases are TGTGCCAGCAGCCAAGATCGACTAGCGAACACAGATACGCAGTATTTT.